The 17 T cell receptor beta chains below come from one sample, sequenced in a study of blood T cell repertoires in COVID-19. Clones were sequenced by immunoSEQ multiplex PCR, and TCRdb holds only the in-frame ones, with some missing. The repertoire consists of fewer than 250,000 clones, with 65% to 90% occurring once and the leading ten covering roughly 4.2%. Material for sequencing was peripheral blood. These receptors were taken from a man in his forties or fifties with acute or convalescent COVID-19.

The genes are TRBV19 and TRBJ1-5; no clear D. V was clipped by 8 bases and J by 7 bases, with 18 bases between them. Per the germline V gene, CDR1 is LNHDA and CDR2 is SQIVND (reference sequence). The CDR3 is made up of 14 amino acids. This CDR3 reads CASGGPSAAQPQHF. The CDR3 region has the DNA TGTGCCAGTGGCGGGCCGTCCGCCGCCCAGCCCCAGCATTTT.

The chain employs TRBV18 and TRBJ2-7; tentatively, D is TRBD1 (7 bases). V lost 5 bases, J lost 2 bases, and 16 bases lay in between. Germline V gene sequence: CDR1 KGHSH, CDR2 LQKENI. The CDR3 consists of 15 residues. The CDR3, as DNA: TGTGCCAGCTCAGGGGAGGACAGGCCCCCCTACGAGCAGTACTTC. Encoded protein: CASSGEDRPPYEQYF.

V usage is TRBV5-1 and J usage is TRBJ1-1; TRBD1 matches 7 bases. The CDR3 covers 16 residues. The trim removed 0 bases at V and 0 bases at J, leaving 5 bases unmatched. Germline assignment: CDR1 SGHRS and CDR2 YFSETQ. CDR3 sequence reads: CASSLAEGALNTEAFF. CDR3 bases: TGCGCCAGCAGCTTGGCCGAGGGGGCACTGAACACTGAAGCTTTCTTT.

The chain has TRBV27 and TRBJ1-1; possibly TRBD1 for D (5 bases). The germline V and J ends were trimmed by 3 bases and 1 base, with 9 bases remaining between them. The V gene's germline CDR1 is MNHEY and CDR2 SMNVEV (reference sequence). CDR3 length: 14 amino acids. The CDR3 DNA follows: TGTGCCAGCAGTTTGGCAGGGTCGAACACTGAAGCTTTCTTT. Its protein is CASSLAGSNTEAFF.

The CDR3 coding sequence is TGTGCCAGCAGTCTCCTGACAGGGGAGAACGAAAAACTGTTTTTT. It is translated as CASSLLTGENEKLFF. The V call is TRBV6-6, the J call TRBJ1-4; TRBD1 matches at 8 bases. The germline gives CDR1 MNHNY, CDR2 SVGAGI (reference sequence). The CDR3 totals 15 residues. Trimming removed 5 bases from V and 8 bases from J; junction bases left unmatched: 10.

CDR3 region: CASSEVGSYSNQPQHF. The DNA for the CDR3 is TGTGCCAGCAGTGAAGTTGGGAGCTATAGCAATCAGCCCCAGCATTTT. V and J are TRBV6-1 and TRBJ1-5; no clear D. The CDR3 runs to 16 residues. CDR1 and CDR2 from the germline V gene are MNHNS and SASEGT. V was shortened by 1 base and J by 0 bases, with 10 bases between the two germline ends.

This clone has only one observation. The gene calls are TRBV18 and TRBJ1-3; D call uncertain. Germline loops: CDR1 KGHSH, CDR2 LQKENI. V was cut by 3 bases and J by 0 bases, with 6 bases left in between. The CDR3 runs 14 residues. CDR3: CASSPAVSGNTIYF. The CDR3 DNA reads TGTGCCAGCTCACCGGCAGTCTCTGGAAACACCATATATTTT.

The J gene is TRBJ2-3, the V gene TRBV5-1; D unresolved. The germline CDR1 and CDR2 sequences are SGHRS and YFSETQ. The CDR3 contains 12 residues. V dropped 0 bases and J dropped 5 bases, with 4 bases sitting between them. The CDR3 is CASSLGVDTQYF. CDR3 in DNA: TGCGCCAGCAGCTTGGGAGTAGATACGCAGTATTTT.

This clone came up once. This sequence joins TRBV18 and TRBJ2-6, with TRBD1 matching over 7 bases. Germline assignment: CDR1 KGHSH and CDR2 LQKENI. The V gene end was trimmed by 2 bases and the J gene end by 0 bases; junction bases not matched to a gene: 10. The CDR3 runs 19 residues. CDR3 DNA: TGTGCCAGCTCACCAAATCTAGGACAGGACTTCTCTGGGGCCAACGTCCTGACTTTC. This codes for CASSPNLGQDFSGANVLTF.

This chain uses TRBV9 with TRBJ2-2; no firm D call. The CDR3 contains 14 residues. Trimming shortened V by 6 bases and J by 6 bases, and 15 bases separated the two germline ends. Germline lookup yields CDR1 SGDLS and CDR2 YYNGEE. In DNA form, the CDR3 reads TGTGCCAGCAAAGCCGACTTTAACGCCGGGGAGCTGTTTTTT. Residues: CASKADFNAGELFF.

The gene calls are TRBV5-1 and TRBJ2-3; 14 bases fit TRBD2. Trimming cost V 3 bases and J 5 bases; bases outside gene matches: 2. This CDR3 contains 15 residues. CDR1 is SGHRS, CDR2 YFSETQ, per germline. CDR3 DNA sequence: TGCGCCAGCAGCTCAGGGACTAGCGGGGGAGATACGCAGTATTTT. This sequence encodes CASSSGTSGGDTQYF.

In its sample, this clone was seen a few times. The chain carries TRBV10-2 and TRBJ2-2; perhaps TRBD2 as D (5 bases). CDR3 length: 13 amino acids. The V end lost 8 bases, the J end lost 7 bases, and 14 bases lay between the germline ends. Germline V gives CDR1 WSHSY, CDR2 SAAADI. CDR3 region: CASRAGNGGELFF. CDR3 DNA: TGCGCCAGCCGGGCCGGGAATGGCGGGGAGCTGTTTTTT.

This rearrangement joins TRBV19 to TRBJ2-2; perhaps TRBD1 as D (7 bases). This CDR3 region has 15 residues. The germline V gene encodes CDR1 LNHDA and CDR2 SQIVND (reference sequence). Trimming pared 6 bases from V and 2 bases from J, leaving 13 bases between. The CDR3 sequence: CASRRDSTNTGELFF. CDR3 in DNA: TGTGCCAGTAGGCGGGACAGCACAAACACCGGGGAGCTGTTTTTT.

DNA of the CDR3: TGTGCCAGCAGTTCGGAGGACAGGGAGAATTCACCCCTCCACTTT. This translates into CASSSEDRENSPLHF. The chain combines TRBV27 with TRBJ1-6; 8 positions agree with TRBD1. This CDR3 is built from 15 residues. The V segment lost 4 bases and the J segment 7 bases; nucleotides outside the gene matches: 6. Germline V gene lookup returns CDR1 MNHEY and CDR2 SMNVEV (reference sequence).

V gene TRBV6-1 combines with J gene TRBJ1-5; D is uncertain. The CDR3 runs 13 residues. Germline V gene data show CDR1 as MNHNS and CDR2 as SASEGT. Trimming took 3 bases from V and 6 from J, leaving 9 bases between them. This chain's CDR3 is CASSDISPQPQHF. The CDR3 nucleotides read TGTGCCAGCAGTGACATAAGCCCTCAGCCCCAGCATTTT.

This chain uses TRBV5-4 with TRBJ1-3, with D hard to call. The CDR3 runs to 16 residues. V dropped 2 bases and J dropped 1 base, with 13 bases sitting between them. Germline values: CDR1 SGHNT, CDR2 YYREEE (reference sequence). The CDR3 region has the DNA TGTGCCAGCAGCTTTGGCAGGCGATATTCTGGAAACACCATATATTTT. Protein: CASSFGRRYSGNTIYF.

This clone was picked up one time. This chain links TRBV6-5 with TRBJ1-3; D may be TRBD1 (6 bases). The germline V and J ends were trimmed by 0 bases and 5 bases, with 11 bases remaining between them. The V gene's germline CDR1 is MNHEY and CDR2 SVGAGI. CDR3 length: 15 residues. The CDR3 sequence: CASSYSRDKRNTIYF. The CDR3 DNA follows: TGTGCCAGCAGTTACTCCAGGGACAAAAGAAACACCATATATTTT.